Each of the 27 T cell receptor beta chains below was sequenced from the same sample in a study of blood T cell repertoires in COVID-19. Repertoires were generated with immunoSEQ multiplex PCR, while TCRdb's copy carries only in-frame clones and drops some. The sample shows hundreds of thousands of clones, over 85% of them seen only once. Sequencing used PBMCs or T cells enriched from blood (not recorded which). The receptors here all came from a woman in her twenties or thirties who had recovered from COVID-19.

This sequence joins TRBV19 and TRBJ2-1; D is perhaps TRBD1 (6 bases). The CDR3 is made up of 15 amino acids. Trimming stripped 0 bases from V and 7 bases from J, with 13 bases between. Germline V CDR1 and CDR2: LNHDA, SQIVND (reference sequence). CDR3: CASSIDGRGGNEQFF. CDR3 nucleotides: TGTGCCAGTAGTATAGATGGCAGGGGCGGGAATGAGCAGTTCTTC. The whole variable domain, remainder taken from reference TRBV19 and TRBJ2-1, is DGGITQSPKYLFRKEGQNVTLSCEQNLNHDAMYWYRQDPGQGLRLIYYSQIVNDFQKGDIAEGYSVSREKKESFPLTVTSAQKNPTAFYLCASSIDGRGGNEQFFGPGTRLTVL.

The CDR3 DNA is TGTGCCAGCAGCGCGGGGCCGGCGGGTACCACTAACTATGGCTACACCTTC. Protein sequence: CASSAGPAGTTNYGYTF. The chain couples TRBV13 to TRBJ1-2; a possible D gene is TRBD1 (5 bases). Germline assignment: CDR1 PRHDT and CDR2 FYEKMQ (reference sequence). Trimming stripped 5 bases from V and 0 bases from J, with 19 bases between. This CDR3 is 17 amino acids long.

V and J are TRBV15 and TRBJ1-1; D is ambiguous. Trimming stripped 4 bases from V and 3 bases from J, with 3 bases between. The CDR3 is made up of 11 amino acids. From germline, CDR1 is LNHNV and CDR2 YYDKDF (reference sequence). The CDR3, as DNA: TGTGCCACCAGCACAGACACTGAAGCTTTCTTT. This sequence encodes CATSTDTEAFF. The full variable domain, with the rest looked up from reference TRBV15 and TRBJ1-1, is DAMVIQNPRYQVTQFGKPVTLSCSQTLNHNVMYWYQQKSSQAPKLLFHYYDKDFNNEADTPDNFQSRRPNTSFCFLDIRSPGLGDTAMYLCATSTDTEAFFGQGTRLTVV.

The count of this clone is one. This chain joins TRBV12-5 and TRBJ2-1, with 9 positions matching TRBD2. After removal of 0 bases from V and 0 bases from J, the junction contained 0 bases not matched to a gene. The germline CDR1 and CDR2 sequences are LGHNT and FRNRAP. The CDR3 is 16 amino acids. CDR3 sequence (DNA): TGTGCTAGTGGTTTGGTTAGCGGGAGCTCCTACAATGAGCAGTTCTTC. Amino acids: CASGLVSGSSYNEQFF.

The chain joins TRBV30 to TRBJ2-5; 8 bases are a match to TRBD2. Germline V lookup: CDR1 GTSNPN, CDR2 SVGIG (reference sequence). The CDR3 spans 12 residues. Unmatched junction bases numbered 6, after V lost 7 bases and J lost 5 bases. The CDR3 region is CASHGGAETQYF. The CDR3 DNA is TGTGCCTCCCACGGGGGGGCCGAGACCCAGTACTTC.

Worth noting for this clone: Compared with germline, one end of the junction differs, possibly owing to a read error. The CDR3 coding sequence is TGTGCCAGTAGCATAGACGTGGATACGCAGTATTTT. Its protein is CASSIDVDTQYF. The chain couples TRBV19 to TRBJ2-3; D unresolved. Germline CDR1 reads LNHDA; CDR2 reads SQIVND (reference sequence). This CDR3 region has 12 residues.

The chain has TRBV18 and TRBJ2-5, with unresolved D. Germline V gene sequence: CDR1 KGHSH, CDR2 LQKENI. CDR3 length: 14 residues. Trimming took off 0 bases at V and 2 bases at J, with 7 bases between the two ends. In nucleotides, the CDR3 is TGTGCCAGCTCACCACCGGCAATGCAAGAGACCCAGTACTTC. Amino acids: CASSPPAMQETQYF.

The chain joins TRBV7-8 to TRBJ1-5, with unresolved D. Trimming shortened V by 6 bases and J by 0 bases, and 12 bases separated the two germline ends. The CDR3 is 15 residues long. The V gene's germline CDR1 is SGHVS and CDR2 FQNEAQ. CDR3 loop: CASSPQDYSNQPQHF. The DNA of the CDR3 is TGTGCCAGCAGTCCACAAGATTATAGCAATCAGCCCCAGCATTTT. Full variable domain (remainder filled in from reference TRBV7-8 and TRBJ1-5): GAGVSQSPRYKVAKRGQDVALRCDPISGHVSLFWYQQALGQGPEFLTYFQNEAQLDKSGLPSDRFFAERPEGSVSTLKIQRTQQEDSAVYLCASSPQDYSNQPQHFGDGTRLSIL.

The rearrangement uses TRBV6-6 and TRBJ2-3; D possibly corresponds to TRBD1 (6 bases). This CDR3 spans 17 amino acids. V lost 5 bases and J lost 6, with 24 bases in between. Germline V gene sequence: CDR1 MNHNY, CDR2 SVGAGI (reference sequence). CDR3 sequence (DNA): TGTGCCAGCAGTCCAAAGAGGACAGTTTACGGTTTGGATACGCAGTATTTT. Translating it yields CASSPKRTVYGLDTQYF.

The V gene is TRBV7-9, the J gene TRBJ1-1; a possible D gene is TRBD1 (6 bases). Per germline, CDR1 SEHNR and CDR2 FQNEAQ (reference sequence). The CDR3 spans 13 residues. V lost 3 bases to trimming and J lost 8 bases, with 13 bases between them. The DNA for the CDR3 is TGTGCCAGCAGCTTTCTGCAGGGGACGGAAGCTTTCTTT. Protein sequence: CASSFLQGTEAFF.

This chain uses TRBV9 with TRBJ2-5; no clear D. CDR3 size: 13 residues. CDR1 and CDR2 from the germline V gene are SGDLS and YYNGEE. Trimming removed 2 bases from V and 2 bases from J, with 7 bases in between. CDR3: CASSVSPQETQYF. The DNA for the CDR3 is TGTGCCAGCAGCGTTTCCCCACAAGAGACCCAGTACTTC.

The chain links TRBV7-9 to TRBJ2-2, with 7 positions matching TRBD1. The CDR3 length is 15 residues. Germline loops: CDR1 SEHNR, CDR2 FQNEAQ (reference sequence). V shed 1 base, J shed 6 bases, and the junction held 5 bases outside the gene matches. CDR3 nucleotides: TGTGCCAGCAGCTTAGGAAACAGGGGAGCCGGGGAGCTGTTTTTT. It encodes CASSLGNRGAGELFF.

CDR3 loop: CASTGFGEYPLLSSYEQYF. CDR3 in DNA: TGTGCCAGCACAGGATTCGGGGAATATCCCCTCCTGAGCTCCTACGAGCAGTACTTC. The chain links TRBV5-5 to TRBJ2-7; possible D gene TRBD2, 5 bases. Trimming cost V 6 bases and J 0 bases, with 28 bases left between them. Germline values: CDR1 SGHKS, CDR2 YYEKEE (reference sequence). The CDR3 loop spans 19 amino acids.

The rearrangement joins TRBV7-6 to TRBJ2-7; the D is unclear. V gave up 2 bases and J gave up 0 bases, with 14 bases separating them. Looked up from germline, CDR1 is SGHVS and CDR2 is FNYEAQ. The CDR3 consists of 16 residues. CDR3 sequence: CASSLPALDDSYEQYF. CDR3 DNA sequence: TGTGCCAGCAGCTTACCAGCGCTGGATGACTCCTACGAGCAGTACTTC. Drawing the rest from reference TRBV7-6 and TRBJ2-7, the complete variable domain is GAGVSQSPRYKVTKRGQDVALRCDPISGHVSLYWYRQALGQGPEFLTYFNYEAQQDKSGLPNDRFSAERPEGSISTLTIQRTEQRDSAMYRCASSLPALDDSYEQYFGPGTRLTVT.

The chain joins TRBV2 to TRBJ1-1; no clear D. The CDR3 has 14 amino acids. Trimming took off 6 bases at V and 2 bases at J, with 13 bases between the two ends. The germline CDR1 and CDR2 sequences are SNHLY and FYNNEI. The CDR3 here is CASREHQVNTEAFF. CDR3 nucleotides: TGTGCCAGCAGGGAGCATCAAGTAAACACTGAAGCTTTCTTT.

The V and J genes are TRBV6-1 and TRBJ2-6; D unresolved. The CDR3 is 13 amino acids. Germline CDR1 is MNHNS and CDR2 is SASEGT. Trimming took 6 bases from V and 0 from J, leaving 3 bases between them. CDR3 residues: CASSLSGANVLTF. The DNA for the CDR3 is TGTGCCAGCAGCCTCTCTGGGGCCAACGTCCTGACTTTC.

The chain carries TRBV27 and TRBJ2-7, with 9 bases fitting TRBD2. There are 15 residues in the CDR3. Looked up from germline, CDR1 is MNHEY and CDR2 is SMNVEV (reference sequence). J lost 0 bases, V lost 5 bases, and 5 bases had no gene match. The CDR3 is CASSLSGSPSYEQYF. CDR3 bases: TGTGCCAGCAGTCTTAGCGGGAGTCCCTCCTACGAGCAGTACTTC.

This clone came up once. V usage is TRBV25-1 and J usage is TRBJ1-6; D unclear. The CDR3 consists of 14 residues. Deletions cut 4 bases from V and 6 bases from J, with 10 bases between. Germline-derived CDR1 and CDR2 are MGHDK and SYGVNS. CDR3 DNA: TGTGCCAGCAGTGTAGACAACTTTAATTCACCCCTCCACTTT. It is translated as CASSVDNFNSPLHF.

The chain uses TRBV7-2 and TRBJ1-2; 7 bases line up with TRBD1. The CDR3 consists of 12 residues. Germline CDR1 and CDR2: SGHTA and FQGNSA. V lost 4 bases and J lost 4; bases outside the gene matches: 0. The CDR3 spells CASSSGGYGYTF. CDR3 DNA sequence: TGTGCCAGCAGCTCAGGGGGCTATGGCTACACCTTC.

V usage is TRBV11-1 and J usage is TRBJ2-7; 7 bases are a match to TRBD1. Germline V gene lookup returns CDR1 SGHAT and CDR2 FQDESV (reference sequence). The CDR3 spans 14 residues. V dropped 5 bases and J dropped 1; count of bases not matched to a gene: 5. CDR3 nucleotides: TGTGCCAGCAGCAACAGGGGATCGTCCTACGAGCAGTACTTC. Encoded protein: CASSNRGSSYEQYF.

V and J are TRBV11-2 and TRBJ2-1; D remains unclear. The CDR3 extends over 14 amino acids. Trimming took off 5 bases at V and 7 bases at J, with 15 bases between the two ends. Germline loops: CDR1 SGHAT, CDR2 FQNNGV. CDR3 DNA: TGTGCCAGCAGCCCGTACCCGTACCTAAATGAGCAGTTCTTC. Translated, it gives CASSPYPYLNEQFF.

The CDR3 DNA reads TGCAGCGTTCTAGACAGGGGCTTTGGCTACACCTTC. It yields the protein CSVLDRGFGYTF. The gene calls are TRBV29-1 and TRBJ1-2; 8 nucleotides line up with TRBD1. The CDR3 runs 12 residues. Per germline, CDR1 SQVTM and CDR2 ANQGSEA. Trimming removed 5 bases from V and 7 bases from J; junction bases left unmatched: 6.

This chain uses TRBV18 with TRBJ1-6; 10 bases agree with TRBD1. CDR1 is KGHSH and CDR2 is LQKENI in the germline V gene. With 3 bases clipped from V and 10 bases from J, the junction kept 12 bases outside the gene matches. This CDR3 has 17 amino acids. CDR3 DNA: TGTGCCAGCTCACCGAAATGGGACAGGGGAAGAGGGTCACCCCTCCACTTT. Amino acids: CASSPKWDRGRGSPLHF. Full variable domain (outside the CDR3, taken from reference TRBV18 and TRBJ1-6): NAGVMQNPRHLVRRRGQEARLRCSPMKGHSHVYWYRQLPEEGLKFMVYLQKENIIDESGMPKERFSAEFPKEGPSILRIQQVVRGDSAAYFCASSPKWDRGRGSPLHFGNGTRLTVT.

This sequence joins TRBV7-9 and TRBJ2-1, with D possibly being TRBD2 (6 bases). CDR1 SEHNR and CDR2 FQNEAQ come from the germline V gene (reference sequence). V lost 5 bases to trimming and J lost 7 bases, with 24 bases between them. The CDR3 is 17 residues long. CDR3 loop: CASSPPFRGNTFNEQFF. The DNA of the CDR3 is TGTGCCAGCAGCCCGCCGTTTCGGGGGAATACCTTTAATGAGCAGTTCTTC.

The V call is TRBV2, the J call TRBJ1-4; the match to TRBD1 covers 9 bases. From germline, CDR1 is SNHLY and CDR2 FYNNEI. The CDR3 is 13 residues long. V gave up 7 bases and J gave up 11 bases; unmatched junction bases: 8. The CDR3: CASNRDRVDKLFF. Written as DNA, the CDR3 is TGTGCCAGCAACCGGGACAGGGTGGATAAACTGTTTTTT.

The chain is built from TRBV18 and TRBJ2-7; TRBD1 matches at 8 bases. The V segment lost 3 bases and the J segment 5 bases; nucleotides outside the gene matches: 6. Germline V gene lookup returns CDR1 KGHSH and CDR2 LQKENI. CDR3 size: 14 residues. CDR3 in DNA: TGTGCCAGCTCACCTGGACAGGGTGGCAACGAGCAGTACTTC. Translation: CASSPGQGGNEQYF.

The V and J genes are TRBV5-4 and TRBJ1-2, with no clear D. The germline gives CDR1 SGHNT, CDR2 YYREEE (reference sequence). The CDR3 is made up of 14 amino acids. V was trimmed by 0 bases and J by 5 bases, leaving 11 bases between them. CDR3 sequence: CASSLGLGRYGYTF. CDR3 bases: TGTGCCAGCAGCTTGGGACTGGGGAGGTATGGCTACACCTTC.